This entry features one T cell receptor (beta chain) sequence. Antigen specificity is unknown. With 2 bases removed from V and 0 bases from J, the gap between germline ends came to 8 bases. CDR1 MDHEN and CDR2 SYDVKM come from the germline V gene. This CDR3 has 15 amino acids. No patient had received any treatment before thyroid surgery. Authors' methods: Researchers built a distant-metastasis classifier for papillary thyroid cancer that drew on CDR3 differences across clinicopathological groups. TCRdb reprocessed the PCR reads using MiXCR. TCRdb assigned the V and J calls; the authors' analysis was not used. This sample carries over 50,000 clones, less than 30% of them seen once, and the ten largest clones take around 15%. The data originate from a study of metastatic and nonmetastatic thyroid tumors. Study context: Samples came from malignant and benign thyroid patients, and repertoires were compared across blood and tumor or nodule tissue.

Study results and limitations: It was reported that TCR beta diversity was significantly higher in malignant thyroid tumors than benign nodules, in blood and tumor.

The receptor's source is a female donor with papillary thyroid cancer or a benign thyroid nodule (not recorded which). Some clones in this sample may be carry-over from other donors' samples. The genes are TRBV28 and TRBJ2-1, with unresolved D. The sequencing input was blood. The CDR3 is CASSLGVPSYNEQFF. The CDR3, as DNA: TGTGCCAGCAGTTTAGGGGTGCCCTCCTACAATGAGCAGTTCTTC.